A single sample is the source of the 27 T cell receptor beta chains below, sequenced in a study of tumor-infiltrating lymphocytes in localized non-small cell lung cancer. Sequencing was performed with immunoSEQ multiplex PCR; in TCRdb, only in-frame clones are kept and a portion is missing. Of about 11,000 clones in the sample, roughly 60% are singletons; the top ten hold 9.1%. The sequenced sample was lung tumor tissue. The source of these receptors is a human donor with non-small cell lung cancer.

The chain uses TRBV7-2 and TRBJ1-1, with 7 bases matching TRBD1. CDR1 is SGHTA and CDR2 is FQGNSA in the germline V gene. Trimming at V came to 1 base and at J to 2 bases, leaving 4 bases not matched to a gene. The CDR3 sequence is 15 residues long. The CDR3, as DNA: TGTGCCAGCAGCTTAGAAGGGACAGCTAACACTGAAGCTTTCTTT. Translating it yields CASSLEGTANTEAFF.

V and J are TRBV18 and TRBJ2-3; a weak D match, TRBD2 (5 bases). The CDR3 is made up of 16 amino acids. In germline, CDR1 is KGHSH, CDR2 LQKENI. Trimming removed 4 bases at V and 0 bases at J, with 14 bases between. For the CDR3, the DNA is TGTGCCAGCTCACTATCGGGGTCGTCCAGCACAGATACGCAGTATTTT. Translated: CASSLSGSSSTDTQYF.

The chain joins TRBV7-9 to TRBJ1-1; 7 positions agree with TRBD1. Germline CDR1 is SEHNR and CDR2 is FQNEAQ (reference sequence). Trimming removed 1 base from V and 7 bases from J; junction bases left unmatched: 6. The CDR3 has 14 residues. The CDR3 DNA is TGTGCCAGCAGCTTAGTCGTGACAGGGAATGAAGCTTTCTTT. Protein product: CASSLVVTGNEAFF.

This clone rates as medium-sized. The CDR3, as DNA: TGCGCCAGCAGCCAGGCCGGGACAGGGGGCTACGAGCAGTACTTC. Translation gives CASSQAGTGGYEQYF. The J gene is TRBJ2-7, the V gene TRBV5-1; 11 positions match TRBD1. CDR1 SGHRS and CDR2 YFSETQ come from the germline V gene. The V gene end was trimmed by 4 bases and the J gene end by 3 bases; junction bases not matched to a gene: 6. CDR3 length: 15 residues.

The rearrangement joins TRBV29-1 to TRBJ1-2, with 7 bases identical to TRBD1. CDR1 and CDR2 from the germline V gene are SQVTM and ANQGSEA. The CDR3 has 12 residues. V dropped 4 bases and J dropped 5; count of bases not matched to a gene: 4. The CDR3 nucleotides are TGCAGCGTTGCGGCAGGGGGATATGGCTACACCTTC. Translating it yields CSVAAGGYGYTF.

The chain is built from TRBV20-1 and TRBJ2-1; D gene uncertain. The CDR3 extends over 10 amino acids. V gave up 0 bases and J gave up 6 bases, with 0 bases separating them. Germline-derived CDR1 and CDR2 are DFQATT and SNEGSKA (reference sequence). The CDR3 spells CSARDNEQFF. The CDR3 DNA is TGCAGTGCTAGAGACAATGAGCAGTTCTTC.

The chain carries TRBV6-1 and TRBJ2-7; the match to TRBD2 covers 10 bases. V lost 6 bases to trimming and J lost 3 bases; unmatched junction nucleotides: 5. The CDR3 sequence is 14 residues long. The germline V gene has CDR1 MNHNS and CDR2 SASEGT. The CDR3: CASRVAGGDYEQYF. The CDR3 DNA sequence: TGTGCCAGCAGAGTAGCGGGAGGCGACTACGAGCAGTACTTC.

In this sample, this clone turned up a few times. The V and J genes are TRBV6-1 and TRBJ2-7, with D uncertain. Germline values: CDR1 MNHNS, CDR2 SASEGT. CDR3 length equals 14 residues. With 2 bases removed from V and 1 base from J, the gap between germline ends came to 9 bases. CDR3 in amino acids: CASSEKGRSYEQYF. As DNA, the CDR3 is TGTGCCAGCAGTGAAAAAGGTAGATCCTACGAGCAGTACTTC.

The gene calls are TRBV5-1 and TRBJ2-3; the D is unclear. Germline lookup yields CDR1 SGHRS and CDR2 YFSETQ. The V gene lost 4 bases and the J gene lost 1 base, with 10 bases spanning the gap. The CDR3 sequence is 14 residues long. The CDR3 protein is CASSILGGTDTQYF. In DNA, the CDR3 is TGCGCCAGCAGCATTCTTGGGGGCACAGATACGCAGTATTTT. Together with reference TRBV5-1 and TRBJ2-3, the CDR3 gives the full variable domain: KAGVTQTPRYLIKTRGQQVTLSCSPISGHRSVSWYQQTPGQGLQFLFEYFSETQRNKGNFPGRFSGRQFSNSRSEMNVSTLELGDSALYLCASSILGGTDTQYFGPGTRLTVL.

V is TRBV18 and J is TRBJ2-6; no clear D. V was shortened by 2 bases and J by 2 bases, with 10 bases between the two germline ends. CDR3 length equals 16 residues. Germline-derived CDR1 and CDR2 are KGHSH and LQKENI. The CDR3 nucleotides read TGTGCCAGCTCACCAATCGGCAGAACTGGGGCCAACGTCCTGACTTTC. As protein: CASSPIGRTGANVLTF.

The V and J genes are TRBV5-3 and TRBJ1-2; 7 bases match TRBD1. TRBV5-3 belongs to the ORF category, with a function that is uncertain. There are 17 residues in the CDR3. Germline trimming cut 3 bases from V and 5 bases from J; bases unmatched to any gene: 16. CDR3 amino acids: CARSCRDSTLLRYGYTF. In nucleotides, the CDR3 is TGTGCCAGAAGCTGTCGGGACAGTACACTTTTGAGATATGGCTACACCTTC.

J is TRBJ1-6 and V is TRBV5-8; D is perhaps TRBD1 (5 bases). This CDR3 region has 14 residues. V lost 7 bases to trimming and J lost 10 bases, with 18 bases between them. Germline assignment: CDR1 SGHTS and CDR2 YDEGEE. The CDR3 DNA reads TGTGCCAGCGGTACCCTGGTGGGGGACTCACCCCTCCACTTT. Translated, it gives CASGTLVGDSPLHF.

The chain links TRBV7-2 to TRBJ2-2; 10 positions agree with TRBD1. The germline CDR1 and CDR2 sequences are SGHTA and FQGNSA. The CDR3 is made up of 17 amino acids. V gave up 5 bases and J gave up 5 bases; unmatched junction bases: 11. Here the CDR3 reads CASSTRDRGQRTGELFF. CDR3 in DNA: TGTGCCAGCAGCACCCGGGACAGGGGTCAGAGGACCGGGGAGCTGTTTTTT.

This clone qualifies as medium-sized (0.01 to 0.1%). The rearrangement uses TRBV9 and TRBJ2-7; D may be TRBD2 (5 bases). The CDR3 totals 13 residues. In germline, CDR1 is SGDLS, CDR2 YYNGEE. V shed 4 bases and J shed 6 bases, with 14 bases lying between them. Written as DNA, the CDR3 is TGTGCCAGCAGCCCGGGAAGACCCTCCGAGCAGTACTTC. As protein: CASSPGRPSEQYF.

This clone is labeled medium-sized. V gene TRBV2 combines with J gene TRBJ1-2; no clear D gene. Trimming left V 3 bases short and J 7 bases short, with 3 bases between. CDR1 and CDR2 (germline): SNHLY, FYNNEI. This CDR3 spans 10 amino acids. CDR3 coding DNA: TGTGCCAGCAGTGAGGTTGGCTACACCTTC. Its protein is CASSEVGYTF.

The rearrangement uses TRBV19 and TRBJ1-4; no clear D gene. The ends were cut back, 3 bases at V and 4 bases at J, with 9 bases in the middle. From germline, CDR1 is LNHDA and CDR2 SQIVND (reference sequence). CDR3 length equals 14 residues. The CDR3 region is CASSIGRNNEKLFF. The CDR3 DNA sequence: TGTGCCAGTAGTATTGGCAGGAATAATGAAAAACTGTTTTTT.

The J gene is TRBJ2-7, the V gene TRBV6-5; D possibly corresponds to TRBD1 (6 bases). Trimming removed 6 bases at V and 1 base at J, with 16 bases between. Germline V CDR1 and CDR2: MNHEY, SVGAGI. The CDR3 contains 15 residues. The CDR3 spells CASRLGKGVSYEQYF. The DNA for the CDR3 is TGTGCCAGCAGGTTGGGCAAGGGGGTGTCCTACGAGCAGTACTTC.

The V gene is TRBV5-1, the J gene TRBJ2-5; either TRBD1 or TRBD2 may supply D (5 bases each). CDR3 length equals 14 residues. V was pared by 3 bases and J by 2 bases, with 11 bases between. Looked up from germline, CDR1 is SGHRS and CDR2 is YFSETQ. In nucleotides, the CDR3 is TGCGCCAGCAGCTGGGGGACCGGGCAAGAGACCCAGTACTTC. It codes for CASSWGTGQETQYF.

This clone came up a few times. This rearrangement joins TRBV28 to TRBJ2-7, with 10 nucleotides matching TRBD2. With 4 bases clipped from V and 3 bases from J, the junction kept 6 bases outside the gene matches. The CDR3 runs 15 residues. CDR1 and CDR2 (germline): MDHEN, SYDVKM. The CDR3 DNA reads TGTGCCAGCAGTTCCCGGGCTAGCGGGAGCTACGAGCAGTACTTC. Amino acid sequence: CASSSRASGSYEQYF.

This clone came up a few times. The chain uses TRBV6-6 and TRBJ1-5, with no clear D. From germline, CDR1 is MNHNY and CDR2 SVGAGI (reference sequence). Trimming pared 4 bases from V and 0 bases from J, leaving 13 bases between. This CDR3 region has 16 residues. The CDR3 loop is CASSFGVERSNQPQHF. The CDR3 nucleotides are TGTGCCAGCAGTTTTGGCGTGGAGCGTAGCAATCAGCCCCAGCATTTT.

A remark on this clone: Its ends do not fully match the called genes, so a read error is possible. The CDR3 nucleotides read TGTGCTAGGCCCGGGGGGGTCAGCCCCCTTTTT. Its protein product is CARPGGVSPLF. The rearrangement links TRBV12-5 to TRBJ1-6; perhaps TRBD1 as D (5 bases). The CDR3 is made up of 11 amino acids. Germline V gives CDR1 LGHNT, CDR2 FRNRAP.

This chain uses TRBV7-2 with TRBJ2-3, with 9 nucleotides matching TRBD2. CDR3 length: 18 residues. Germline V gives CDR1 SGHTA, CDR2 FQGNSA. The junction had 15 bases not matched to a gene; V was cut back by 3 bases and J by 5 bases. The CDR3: CASSFPRLGGGAIDTQYF. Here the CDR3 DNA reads TGTGCCAGCAGCTTCCCCCGGTTGGGCGGGGGGGCGATAGATACGCAGTATTTT.

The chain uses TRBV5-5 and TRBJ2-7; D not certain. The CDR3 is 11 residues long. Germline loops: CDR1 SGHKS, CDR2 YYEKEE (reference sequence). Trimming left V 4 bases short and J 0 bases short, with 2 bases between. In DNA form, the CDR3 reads TGTGCCAGCAGCCACTCCTACGAGCAGTACTTC. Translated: CASSHSYEQYF.

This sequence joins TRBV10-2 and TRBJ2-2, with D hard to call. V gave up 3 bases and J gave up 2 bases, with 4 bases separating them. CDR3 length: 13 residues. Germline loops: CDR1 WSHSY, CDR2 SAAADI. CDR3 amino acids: CASSDDNTGELFF. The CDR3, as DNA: TGCGCCAGCAGTGACGATAACACCGGGGAGCTGTTTTTT.

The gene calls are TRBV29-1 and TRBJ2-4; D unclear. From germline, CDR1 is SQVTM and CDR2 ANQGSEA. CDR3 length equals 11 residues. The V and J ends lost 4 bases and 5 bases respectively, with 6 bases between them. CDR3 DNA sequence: TGCAGCGTTGTCCTAGAAAACATTCAGTACTTC. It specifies CSVVLENIQYF.

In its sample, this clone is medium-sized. The CDR3 loop reads CAASGGYTQETQYF. The DNA for the CDR3 is TGTGCCGCGTCAGGAGGATACACCCAAGAGACCCAGTACTTC. The chain joins TRBV15 to TRBJ2-5; maybe TRBD2 (5 bases). The CDR3 extends over 14 amino acids. Germline lookup yields CDR1 LNHNV and CDR2 YYDKDF (reference sequence). The V and J ends lost 11 bases and 1 base respectively, with 17 bases between them.

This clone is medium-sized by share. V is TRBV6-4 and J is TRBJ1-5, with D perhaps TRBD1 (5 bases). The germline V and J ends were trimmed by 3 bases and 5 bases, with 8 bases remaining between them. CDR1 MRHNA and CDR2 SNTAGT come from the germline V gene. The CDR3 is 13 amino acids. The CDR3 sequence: CASSEQVDQPQHF. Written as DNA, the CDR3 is TGTGCCAGCAGTGAACAGGTGGATCAGCCCCAGCATTTT.